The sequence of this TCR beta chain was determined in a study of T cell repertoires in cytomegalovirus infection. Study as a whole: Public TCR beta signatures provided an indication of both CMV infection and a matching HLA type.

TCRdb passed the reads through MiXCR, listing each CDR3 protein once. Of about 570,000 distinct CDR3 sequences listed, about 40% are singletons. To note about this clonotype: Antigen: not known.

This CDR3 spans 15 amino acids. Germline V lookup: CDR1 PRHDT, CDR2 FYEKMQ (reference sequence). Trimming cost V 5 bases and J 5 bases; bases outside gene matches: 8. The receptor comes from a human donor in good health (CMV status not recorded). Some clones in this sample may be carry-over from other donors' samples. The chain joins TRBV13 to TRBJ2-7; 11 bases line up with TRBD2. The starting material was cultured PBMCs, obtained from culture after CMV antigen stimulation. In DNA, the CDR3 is TGTGCCAGCAGCCGGGTGGGACTAGCGGAGAACGAGCAGTACTTC. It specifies CASSRVGLAENEQYF.